This T cell receptor (beta chain) appears in the sequencing data of a study of identical twins. Study-wide points: Fewer insertions characterized abundant cord blood beta clonotypes, whereas memory repertoires showed none. For monozygotic twins, models underestimated out-of-frame TCR alpha sharing.

A universal primer site came from template switching; cDNA carried unique molecular identifiers. TCRdb re-called the 5' RACE reads with MiXCR, one entry per CDR3 protein. The sample comprises under 1 million distinct CDR3 sequences, around 12% of which are singletons, and around 1.5% rests with the top ten. Germline CDR1 is SGHAT and CDR2 is FQNNGV. Between the trimmed V and J ends, which lost 3 bases and 2 bases, there was a span of 7 bases. The CDR3 length is 14 residues. Details on this clonotype: Its antigen remains unidentified.

This sample also belongs to another study, concerning yellow fever vaccine responses in identical twins.

Sequenced: PBMCs. The sequence was obtained from a young woman in good health. The chain recombines TRBV11-2 with TRBJ1-4; D unclear. The CDR3 region has the DNA TGTGCCAGCAGCTTCCCCGGGACTAATGAAAAACTGTTTTTT. Amino acids: CASSFPGTNEKLFF.